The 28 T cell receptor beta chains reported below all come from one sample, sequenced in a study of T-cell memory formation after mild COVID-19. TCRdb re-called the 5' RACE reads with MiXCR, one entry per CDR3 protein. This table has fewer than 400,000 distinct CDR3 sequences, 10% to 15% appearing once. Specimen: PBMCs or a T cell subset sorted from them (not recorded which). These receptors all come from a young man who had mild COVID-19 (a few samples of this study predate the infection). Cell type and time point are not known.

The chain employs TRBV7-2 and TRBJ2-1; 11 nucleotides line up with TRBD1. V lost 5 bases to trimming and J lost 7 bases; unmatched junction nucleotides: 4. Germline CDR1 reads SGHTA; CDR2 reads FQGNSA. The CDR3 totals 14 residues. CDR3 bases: TGTGCCAGCAGCATGGGACAGGGGGGGAATGAGCAGTTCTTC. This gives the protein CASSMGQGGNEQFF.

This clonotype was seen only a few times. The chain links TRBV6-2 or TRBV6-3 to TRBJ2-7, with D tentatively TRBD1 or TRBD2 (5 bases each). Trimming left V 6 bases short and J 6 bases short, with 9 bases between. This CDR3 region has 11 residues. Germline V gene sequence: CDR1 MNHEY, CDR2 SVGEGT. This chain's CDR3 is CASSLGVEQYV. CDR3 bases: TGTGCCAGCAGCCTGGGGGTCGAGCAGTACGTC.

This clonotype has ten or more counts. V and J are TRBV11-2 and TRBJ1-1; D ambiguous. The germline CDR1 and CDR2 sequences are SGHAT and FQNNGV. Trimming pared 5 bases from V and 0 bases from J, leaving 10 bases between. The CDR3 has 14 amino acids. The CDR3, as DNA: TGTGCCAGCAGCCCTCCGGGGATGAACACTGAAGCTTTCTTT. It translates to CASSPPGMNTEAFF. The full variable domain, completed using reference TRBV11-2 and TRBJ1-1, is EAGVAQSPRYKIIEKRQSVAFWCNPISGHATLYWYQQILGQGPKLLIQFQNNGVVDDSQLPKDRFSAERLKGVDSTLKIQPAKLEDSAVYLCASSPPGMNTEAFFGQGTRLTVV.

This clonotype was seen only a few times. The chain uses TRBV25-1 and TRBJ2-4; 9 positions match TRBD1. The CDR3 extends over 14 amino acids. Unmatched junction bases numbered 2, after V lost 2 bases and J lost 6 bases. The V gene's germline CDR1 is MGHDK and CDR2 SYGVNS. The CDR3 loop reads CASSEPGQGNIQYF. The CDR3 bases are TGTGCCAGCAGTGAACCGGGACAGGGAAACATTCAGTACTTC.

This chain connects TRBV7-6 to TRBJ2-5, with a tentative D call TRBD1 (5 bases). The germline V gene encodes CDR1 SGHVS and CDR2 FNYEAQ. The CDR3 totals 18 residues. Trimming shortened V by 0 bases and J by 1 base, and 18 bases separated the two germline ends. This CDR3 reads CASSLAASLGHSQETQYF. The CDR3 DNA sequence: TGTGCCAGCAGCTTAGCCGCCTCCCTAGGACATAGCCAAGAGACCCAGTACTTC. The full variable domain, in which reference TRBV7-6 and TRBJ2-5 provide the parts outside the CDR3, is GAGVSQSPRYKVTKRGQDVALRCDPISGHVSLYWYRQALGQGPEFLTYFNYEAQQDKSGLPNDRFSAERPEGSISTLTIQRTEQRDSAMYRCASSLAASLGHSQETQYFGPGTRLLVL.

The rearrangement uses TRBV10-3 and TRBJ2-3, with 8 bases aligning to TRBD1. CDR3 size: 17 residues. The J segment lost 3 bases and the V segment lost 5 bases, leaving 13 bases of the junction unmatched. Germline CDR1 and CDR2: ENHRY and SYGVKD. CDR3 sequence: CAISYSPGQEDTDTQYF. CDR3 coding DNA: TGTGCCATCAGTTACTCACCGGGACAGGAGGATACAGATACGCAGTATTTT.

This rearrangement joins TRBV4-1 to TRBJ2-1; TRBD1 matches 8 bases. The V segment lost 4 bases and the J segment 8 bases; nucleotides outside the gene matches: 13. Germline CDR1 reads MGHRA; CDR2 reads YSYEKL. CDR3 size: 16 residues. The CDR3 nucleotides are TGCGCCAGCAGCCCCCCCTACGGGACAGGCAACGATGAGCAGTTCTTC. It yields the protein CASSPPYGTGNDEQFF.

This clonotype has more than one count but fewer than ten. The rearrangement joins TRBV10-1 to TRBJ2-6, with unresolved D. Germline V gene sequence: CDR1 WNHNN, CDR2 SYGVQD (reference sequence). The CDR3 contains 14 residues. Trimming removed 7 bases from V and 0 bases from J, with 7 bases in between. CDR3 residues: CASKDPSGANVLTF. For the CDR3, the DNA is TGCGCCAGCAAGGATCCCTCTGGGGCCAACGTCCTGACTTTC.

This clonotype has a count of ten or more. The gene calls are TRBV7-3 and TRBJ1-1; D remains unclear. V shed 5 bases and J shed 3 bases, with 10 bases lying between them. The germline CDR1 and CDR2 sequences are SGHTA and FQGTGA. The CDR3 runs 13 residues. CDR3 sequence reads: CASSPFKDTEAFF. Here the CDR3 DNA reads TGTGCCAGCAGCCCCTTTAAAGACACTGAAGCTTTCTTT.

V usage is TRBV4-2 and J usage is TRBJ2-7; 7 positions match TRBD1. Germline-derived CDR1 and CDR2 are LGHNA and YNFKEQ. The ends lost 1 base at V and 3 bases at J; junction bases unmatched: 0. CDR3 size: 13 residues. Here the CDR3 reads CASSQGDSYEQYF. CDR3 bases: TGTGCCAGCAGCCAAGGGGACAGCTACGAGCAGTACTTC.

In DNA form, the CDR3 reads TGTGCCAGCAGGATAGTTAACTCGGGGTATAATGAGCAGTTCTTC. Protein: CASRIVNSGYNEQFF. The gene calls are TRBV12-3 or TRBV12-4 and TRBJ2-1; D is perhaps TRBD2 (5 bases). The CDR3 totals 15 residues. With 6 bases removed from V and 7 bases from J, the gap between germline ends came to 19 bases.

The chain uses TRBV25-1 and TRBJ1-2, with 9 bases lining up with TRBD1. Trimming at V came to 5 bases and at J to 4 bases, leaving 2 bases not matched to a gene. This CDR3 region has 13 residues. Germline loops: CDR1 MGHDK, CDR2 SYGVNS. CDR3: CASSWGQGYGYTF. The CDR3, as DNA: TGTGCCAGCAGTTGGGGACAGGGCTATGGCTACACCTTC.

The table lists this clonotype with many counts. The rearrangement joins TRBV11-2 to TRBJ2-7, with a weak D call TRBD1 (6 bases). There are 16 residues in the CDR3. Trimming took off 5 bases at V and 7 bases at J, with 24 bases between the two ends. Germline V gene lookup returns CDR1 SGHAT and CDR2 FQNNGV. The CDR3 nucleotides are TGTGCCAGCAGCCCGCTAGGGGACACCCTCTTGGGGGAGCAGTACTTC. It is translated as CASSPLGDTLLGEQYF. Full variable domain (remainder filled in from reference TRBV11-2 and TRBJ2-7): EAGVAQSPRYKIIEKRQSVAFWCNPISGHATLYWYQQILGQGPKLLIQFQNNGVVDDSQLPKDRFSAERLKGVDSTLKIQPAKLEDSAVYLCASSPLGDTLLGEQYFGPGTRLTVT.

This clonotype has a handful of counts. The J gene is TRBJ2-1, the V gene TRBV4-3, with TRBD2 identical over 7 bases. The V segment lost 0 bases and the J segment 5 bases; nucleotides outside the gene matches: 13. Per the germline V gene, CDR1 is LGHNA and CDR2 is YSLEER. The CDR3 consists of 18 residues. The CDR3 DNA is TGCGCCAGCAGCCAAGAGGGTGCGGGGGAGCTCGGGGACAATGAGCAGTTCTTC. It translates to CASSQEGAGELGDNEQFF.

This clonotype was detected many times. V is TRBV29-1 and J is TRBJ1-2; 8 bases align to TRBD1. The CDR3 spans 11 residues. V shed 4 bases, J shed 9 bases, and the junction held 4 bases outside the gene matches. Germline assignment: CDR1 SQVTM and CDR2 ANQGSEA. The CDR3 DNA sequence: TGCAGCGTTGGCCGGGACAGGCGCTACACCTTC. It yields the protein CSVGRDRRYTF.

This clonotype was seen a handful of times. DNA for the CDR3: TGTGCCAGCAGCTTGCCGGGACTTCTTGAGCAGTTCTTC. Encoded protein: CASSLPGLLEQFF. V usage is TRBV7-2 and J usage is TRBJ2-1, with D possibly being TRBD2 (6 bases). V shed 3 bases and J shed 9 bases, with 12 bases lying between them. The CDR3 consists of 13 residues. Germline V CDR1 and CDR2: SGHTA, FQGNSA.

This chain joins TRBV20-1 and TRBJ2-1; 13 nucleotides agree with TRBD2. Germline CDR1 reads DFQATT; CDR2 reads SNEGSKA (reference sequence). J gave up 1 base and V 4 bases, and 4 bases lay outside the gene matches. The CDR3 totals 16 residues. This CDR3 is CSAKGLAGESYNEQFF. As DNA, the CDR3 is TGCAGTGCTAAAGGACTAGCGGGGGAATCCTACAATGAGCAGTTCTTC.

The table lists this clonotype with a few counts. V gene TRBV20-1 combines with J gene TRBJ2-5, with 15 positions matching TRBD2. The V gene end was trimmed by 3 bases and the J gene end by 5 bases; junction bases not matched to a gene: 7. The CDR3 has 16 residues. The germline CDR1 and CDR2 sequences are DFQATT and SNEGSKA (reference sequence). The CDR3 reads CSARRGTSGGQETQYF. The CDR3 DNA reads TGCAGTGCTAGGAGAGGGACTAGCGGGGGGCAGGAGACCCAGTACTTC.

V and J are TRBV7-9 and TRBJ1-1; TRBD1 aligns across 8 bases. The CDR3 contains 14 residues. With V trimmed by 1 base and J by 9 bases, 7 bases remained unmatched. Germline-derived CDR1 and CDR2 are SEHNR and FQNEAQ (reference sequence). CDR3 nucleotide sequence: TGTGCCAGCAGCTTAGGGGACAGGCTTGGGCAAGCTTTCTTT. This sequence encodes CASSLGDRLGQAFF.

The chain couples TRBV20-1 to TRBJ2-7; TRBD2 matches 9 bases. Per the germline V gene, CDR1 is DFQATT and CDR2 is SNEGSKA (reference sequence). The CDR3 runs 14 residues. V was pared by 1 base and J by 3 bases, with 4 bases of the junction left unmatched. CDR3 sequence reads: CSARAKTSGYEQYF. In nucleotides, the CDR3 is TGCAGTGCTAGAGCTAAGACTAGCGGCTACGAGCAGTACTTC.

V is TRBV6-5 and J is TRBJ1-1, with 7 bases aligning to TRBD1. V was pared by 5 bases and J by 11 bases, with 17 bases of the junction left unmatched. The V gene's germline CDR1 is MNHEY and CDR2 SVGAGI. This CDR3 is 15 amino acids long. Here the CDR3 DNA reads TGTGCCAGCAGTCCCCGGTCCCGACAGGGATCGAGGGCTTTCTTT. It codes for CASSPRSRQGSRAFF.

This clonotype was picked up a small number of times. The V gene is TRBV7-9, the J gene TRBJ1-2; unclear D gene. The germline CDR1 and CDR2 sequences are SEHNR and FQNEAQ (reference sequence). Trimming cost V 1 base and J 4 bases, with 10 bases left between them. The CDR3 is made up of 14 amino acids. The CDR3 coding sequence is TGTGCCAGCAGCTTAGGGGCCCCTTTCTATGGCTACACCTTC. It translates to CASSLGAPFYGYTF.

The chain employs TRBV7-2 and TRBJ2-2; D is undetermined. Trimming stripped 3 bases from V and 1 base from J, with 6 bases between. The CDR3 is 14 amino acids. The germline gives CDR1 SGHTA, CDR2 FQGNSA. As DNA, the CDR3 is TGTGCCAGCAGCTTTGCGAGGAACACCGGGGAGCTGTTTTTT. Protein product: CASSFARNTGELFF.

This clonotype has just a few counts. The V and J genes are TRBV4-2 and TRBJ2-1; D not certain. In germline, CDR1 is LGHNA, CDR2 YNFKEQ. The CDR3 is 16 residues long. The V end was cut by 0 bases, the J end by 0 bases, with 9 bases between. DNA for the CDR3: TGTGCCAGCAGCCAAGATTACGGAAACTCCTACAATGAGCAGTTCTTC. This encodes CASSQDYGNSYNEQFF.

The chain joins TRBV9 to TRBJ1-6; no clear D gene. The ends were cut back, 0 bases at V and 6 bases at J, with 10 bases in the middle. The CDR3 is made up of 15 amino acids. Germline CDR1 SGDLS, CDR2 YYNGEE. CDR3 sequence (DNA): TGTGCCAGCAGCGTAGAGACATCGAGTAATTCACCCCTCCACTTT. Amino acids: CASSVETSSNSPLHF.

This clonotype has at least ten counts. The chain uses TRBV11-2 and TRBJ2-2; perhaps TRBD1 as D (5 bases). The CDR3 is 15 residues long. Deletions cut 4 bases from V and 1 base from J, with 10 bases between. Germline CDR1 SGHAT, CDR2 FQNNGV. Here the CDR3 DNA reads TGTGCCAGCAGCTCAGCAGGGATGAACACCGGGGAGCTGTTTTTT. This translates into CASSSAGMNTGELFF.

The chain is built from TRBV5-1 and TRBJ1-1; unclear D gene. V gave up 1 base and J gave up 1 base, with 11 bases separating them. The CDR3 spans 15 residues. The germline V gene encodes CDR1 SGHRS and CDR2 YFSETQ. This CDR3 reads CASSLNLGQNTEAFF. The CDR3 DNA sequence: TGCGCCAGCAGCTTGAATCTGGGTCAGAACACTGAAGCTTTCTTT.

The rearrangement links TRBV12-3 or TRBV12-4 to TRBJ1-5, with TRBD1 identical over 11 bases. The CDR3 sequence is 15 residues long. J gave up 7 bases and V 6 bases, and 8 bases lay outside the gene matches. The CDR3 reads CASRPGQGARQPQHF. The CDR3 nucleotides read TGTGCCAGCAGACCCGGACAGGGGGCTCGACAGCCCCAGCATTTT.